The clone carrying this T cell receptor beta chain was seen a single time. CDR1 SGHTA and CDR2 FQGNSA come from the germline V gene. CDR3 length: 13 residues. Trimming shortened V by 4 bases and J by 1 base, and 7 bases separated the two germline ends. This entry is derived from a study of technical replicates of blood from a handful of donors. The data were produced by immunoSEQ multiplex PCR, yet TCRdb's version contains in-frame clones alone and is incomplete. The data show around 100,000 clones, around 96% seen once. The rearrangement uses TRBV7-2 and TRBJ1-1; weak D call: TRBD1 (5 bases). The source of this sequence is a human donor in good health. Sequencing was performed on T cells isolated from PBMCs. The CDR3 sequence is CASSSRANTEAFF. The CDR3 DNA reads TGTGCCAGCAGCTCCAGGGCGAACACTGAAGCTTTCTTT.